This T cell receptor (beta chain) is drawn from a study of cytotoxic CD8 clonotypes in ibrutinib-treated CLL listed by TCRdb under 2021. For the study in its entirety: In this cohort, around 14 patients were treatment-naive and approximately ten were relapsed/refractory, while around 18 had unmutated IGHV. Responses were partial in 25 or so patients and complete in 2; after median 68 months follow-up, approximately 15 stayed in remission and approximately twelve progressed. Response samples were obtained after a median of around 11 months of treatment, with a range of roughly 6 to 40 months. On average, each sample yielded some 250,000 productive templates and 80,000 to 95,000 productive rearrangements. Longitudinal samples were available for about 30% of the roughly 90 trial participants. Cryopreserved peripheral blood mononuclear cells were collected before treatment, at response, and at either disease progression or sustained remission. Every sample from remission and from progressive disease was obtained while the patients were still on ibrutinib.

A MiSeq instrument was used for deep resolution sequencing, which targeted depths ranging from 1 in 1 million up to 1 in 200,000 T cells, with coverage averaging 10x for each clonotype. The immunoSEQ hsTCRB Kit was used to generate the TCR beta libraries. For the original study's pipeline: The data were analyzed with ImmunoSEQ Analyzer and ImmunoSEQ Data Assistant, and V, D and J gene assignments followed IMGT definitions. Clonality was computed as one minus normalized Shannon entropy of productive rearrangement frequencies, ranging from 0 to 1. Only overrepresented clonotypes making up at least 0.05% of each patient's repertoire were included in the public clonotype analysis. Repertoires from about a dozen age-matched healthy donors in immuneACCESS were used as clonality controls. The source is immuneACCESS, and TCRdb retained only in-frame sequences with V and J called. Part of the clones is not carried over; for the studies checked, unresolved V genes explain less than half of this, and the remainder is unexplained. Clone size and V and J calls were adopted from that table, with D and trimming inferred from the DNA. This sample is represented by under 300,000 clones; roughly four fifths of them were singletons. Roughly 5.7% of the sample comes from the top ten.

For this clone: No cognate antigen has been identified for it. Qualities for individual bases were not recorded, and no much larger clone is one base off.

The time point label here, explained by the study, means: progressive disease on ibrutinib. Around 2 micrograms of genomic DNA were extracted from cryopreserved PBMCs for TCR beta library preparation. High-throughput TCR beta sequencing was performed on longitudinal blood samples from CLL patients receiving ibrutinib monotherapy. Patients were enrolled in a phase 2 open-label single-center ibrutinib monotherapy trial. What the research found in general, with its limitations: Public clonotypes were rare and either contracted or stayed stable during treatment, and the rise in clonality at ibrutinib response reflected the expansion of private clonotypes. Baseline clonality was found to be higher than that of age-matched healthy donors and was strongly correlated with circulating CD8+ T-cell counts. Clonality increased at ibrutinib response, stayed stable in sustained remission, and fell back toward baseline at progression. Sampling times were not matched between patients in sustained remission and patients whose disease was progressing, and lymph node repertoires were not examined.

The germline ends are 14 bases apart after V is trimmed by 4 bases and J by 0 bases. The germline V gene gives CDR1 as SGHRS and CDR2 as YFSETQ. Reading from cysteine to phenylalanine, the CDR3 counts 17 amino acids. This entry keeps only the CDR3 DNA: 51 bases, framed from base 1. This sequence was found in a human donor with chronic lymphocytic leukemia. The input for sequencing was PBMCs, taken at disease progression, from a patient treated with ibrutinib. The chain uses TRBV5-1 and TRBJ2-6; D gene: possibly TRBD1, on 6 matching bases. The CDR3 has the sequence CASSPGAGASGANVLTF. DNA sequence: TGCGCCAGCAGCCCAGGGGCAGGGGCCTCTGGGGCCAACGTCCTGACTTTC.